This T cell receptor beta chain was profiled in a study of T cell repertoires in cytomegalovirus infection. Study at large: Used in the study were CMV epitopes, some recently identified and HLA-C-restricted, others well-studied and HLA-B-restricted.

Study-level points and caveats: Totalled public TCR beta family frequency picked out people who carried CMV plus the relevant HLA. What dominated the ex vivo response were HLA-C-restricted CMV-specific TCR beta clonotypes.

To note about this clonotype: Its specificity is not known.

TCRdb ran MiXCR on the reads and lists one entry per CDR3 protein. The sample shows roughly 700,000 distinct CDR3 sequences, about 30% of them seen only once. The CDR3 contains 16 residues. In germline, CDR1 is MNHEY, CDR2 SVGEGT. V was pared by 5 bases and J by 2 bases, with 9 bases of the junction left unmatched. The receptor was isolated from a human donor in good health (CMV status not recorded). Some clones in this sample may be carry-over from other donors' samples. Source: cultured PBMCs, taken from culture after CMV antigen stimulation. V gene TRBV6-2 or TRBV6-3 combines with J gene TRBJ1-5, with TRBD1 matching 7 bases. The CDR3 region has the DNA TGTGCCAGCAGTAGCCGGGTGCAGGGGGGCAATCAGCCCCAGCATTTT. This translates into CASSSRVQGGNQPQHF.